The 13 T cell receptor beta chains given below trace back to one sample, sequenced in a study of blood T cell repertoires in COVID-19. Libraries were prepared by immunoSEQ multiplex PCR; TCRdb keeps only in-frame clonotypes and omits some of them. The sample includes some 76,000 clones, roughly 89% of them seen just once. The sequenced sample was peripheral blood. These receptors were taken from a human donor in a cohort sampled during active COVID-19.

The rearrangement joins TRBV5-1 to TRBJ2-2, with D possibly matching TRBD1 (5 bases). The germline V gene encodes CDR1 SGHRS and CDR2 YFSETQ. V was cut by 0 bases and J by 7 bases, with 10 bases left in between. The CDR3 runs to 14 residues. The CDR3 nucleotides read TGCGCCAGCAGCTTGGCCAGGGCGGACGGGGAGCTGTTTTTT. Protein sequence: CASSLARADGELFF.

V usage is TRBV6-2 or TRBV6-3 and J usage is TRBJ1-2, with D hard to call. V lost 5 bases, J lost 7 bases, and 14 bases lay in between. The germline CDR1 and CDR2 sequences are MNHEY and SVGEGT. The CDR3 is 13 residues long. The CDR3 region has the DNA TGTGCCAGCAGTCCCAGTTACACGGGTGGCTACACCTTC. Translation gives CASSPSYTGGYTF.

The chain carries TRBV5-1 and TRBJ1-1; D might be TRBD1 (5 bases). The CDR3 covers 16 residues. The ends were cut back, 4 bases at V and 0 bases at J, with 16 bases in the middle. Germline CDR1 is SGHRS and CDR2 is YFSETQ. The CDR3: CASSPRLGRMNTEAFF. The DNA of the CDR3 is TGCGCCAGCAGCCCGAGACTGGGGCGTATGAACACTGAAGCTTTCTTT. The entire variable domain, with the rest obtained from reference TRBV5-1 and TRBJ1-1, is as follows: KAGVTQTPRYLIKTRGQQVTLSCSPISGHRSVSWYQQTPGQGLQFLFEYFSETQRNKGNFPGRFSGRQFSNSRSEMNVSTLELGDSALYLCASSPRLGRMNTEAFFGQGTRLTVV.

The CDR3 region is CASSPARYEQYF. In DNA form, the CDR3 reads TGTGCCAGCTCACCAGCCAGGTACGAGCAGTACTTC. The genes are TRBV18 and TRBJ2-7; D uncertain. V lost 2 bases to trimming and J lost 4 bases, with 6 bases between them. CDR3 length: 12 amino acids. The germline V gene has CDR1 KGHSH and CDR2 LQKENI.

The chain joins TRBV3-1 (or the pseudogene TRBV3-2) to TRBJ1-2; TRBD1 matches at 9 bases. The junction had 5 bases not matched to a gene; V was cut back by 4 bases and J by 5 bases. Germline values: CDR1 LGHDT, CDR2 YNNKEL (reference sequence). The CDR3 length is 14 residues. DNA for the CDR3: TGTGCCAGCAGCCCGGGACAGGGCAAATATGGCTACACCTTC. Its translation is CASSPGQGKYGYTF.

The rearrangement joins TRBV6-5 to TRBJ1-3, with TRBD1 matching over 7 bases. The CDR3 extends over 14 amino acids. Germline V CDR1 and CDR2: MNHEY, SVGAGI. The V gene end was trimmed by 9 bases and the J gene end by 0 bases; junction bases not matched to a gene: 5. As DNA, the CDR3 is TGTGCCAGTACGACAGGGTTCTCTGGAAACACCATATATTTT. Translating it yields CASTTGFSGNTIYF.

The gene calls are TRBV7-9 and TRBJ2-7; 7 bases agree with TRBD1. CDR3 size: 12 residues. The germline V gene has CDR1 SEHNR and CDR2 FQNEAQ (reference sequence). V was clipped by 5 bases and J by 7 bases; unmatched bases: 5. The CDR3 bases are TGTGCCAGCAGCCCCGGGACAGATGAGCAGTACTTC. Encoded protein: CASSPGTDEQYF.

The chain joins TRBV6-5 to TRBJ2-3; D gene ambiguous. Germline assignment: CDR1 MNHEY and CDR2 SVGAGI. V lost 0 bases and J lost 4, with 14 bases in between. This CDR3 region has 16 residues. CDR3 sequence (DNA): TGTGCCAGCAGTTACTCCCTGGCTAGTTTCGCAGATACGCAGTATTTT. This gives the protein CASSYSLASFADTQYF.

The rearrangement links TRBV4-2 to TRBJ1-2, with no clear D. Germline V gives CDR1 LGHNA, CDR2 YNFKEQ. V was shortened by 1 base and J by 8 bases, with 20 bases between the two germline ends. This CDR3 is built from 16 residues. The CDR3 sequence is CASSQALTDYGSGYTF. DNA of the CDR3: TGTGCCAGCAGCCAAGCTCTCACAGACTATGGATCGGGCTACACCTTC.

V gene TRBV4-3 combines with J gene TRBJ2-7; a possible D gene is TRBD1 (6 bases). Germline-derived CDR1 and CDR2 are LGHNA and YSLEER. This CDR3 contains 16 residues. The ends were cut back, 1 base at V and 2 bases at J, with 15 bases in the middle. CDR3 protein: CASSQGSGQYTYEQYF. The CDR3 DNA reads TGCGCCAGCAGCCAAGGGTCCGGACAGTATACCTACGAGCAGTACTTC.

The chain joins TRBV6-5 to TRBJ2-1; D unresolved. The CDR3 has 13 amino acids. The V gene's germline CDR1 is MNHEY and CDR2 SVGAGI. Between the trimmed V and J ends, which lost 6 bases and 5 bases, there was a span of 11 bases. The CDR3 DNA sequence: TGTGCCAGCAGAGCGACTGAGAACAATGAGCAGTTCTTC. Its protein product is CASRATENNEQFF.

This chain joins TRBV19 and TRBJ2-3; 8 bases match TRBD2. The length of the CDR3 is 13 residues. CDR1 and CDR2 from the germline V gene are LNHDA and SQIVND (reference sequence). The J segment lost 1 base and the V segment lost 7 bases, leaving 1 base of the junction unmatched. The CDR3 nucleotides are TGTGCCAGTAAACTAGCGGGCACAGATACGCAGTATTTT. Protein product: CASKLAGTDTQYF.

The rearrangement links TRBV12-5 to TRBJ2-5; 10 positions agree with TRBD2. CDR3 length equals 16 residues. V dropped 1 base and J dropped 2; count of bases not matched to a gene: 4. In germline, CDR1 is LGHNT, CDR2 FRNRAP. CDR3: CASGLGLAGDQETQYF. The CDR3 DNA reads TGTGCTAGTGGTTTGGGGCTAGCGGGGGATCAAGAGACCCAGTACTTC.